This paragraph covers one TCR beta chain sequence. The CDR3 covers 11 residues. V was cut by 8 bases and J by 2 bases, with 6 bases left in between. Germline V gene data show CDR1 as SGHAT and CDR2 as FQNNGV. Produced via immunoSEQ multiplex PCR; TCRdb's table is partial and in-frame only. The table shows tens of thousands of clones, with around 80% occurring only once. This record comes from a study of blood T cell repertoires in COVID-19. Sample: peripheral blood. The TCR was taken from a woman aged 80 or over with acute or convalescent COVID-19. The chain employs TRBV11-2 and TRBJ2-5; no clear D. This CDR3 is CASALQETQYF. DNA of the CDR3: TGTGCCAGCGCACTTCAAGAGACCCAGTACTTC.